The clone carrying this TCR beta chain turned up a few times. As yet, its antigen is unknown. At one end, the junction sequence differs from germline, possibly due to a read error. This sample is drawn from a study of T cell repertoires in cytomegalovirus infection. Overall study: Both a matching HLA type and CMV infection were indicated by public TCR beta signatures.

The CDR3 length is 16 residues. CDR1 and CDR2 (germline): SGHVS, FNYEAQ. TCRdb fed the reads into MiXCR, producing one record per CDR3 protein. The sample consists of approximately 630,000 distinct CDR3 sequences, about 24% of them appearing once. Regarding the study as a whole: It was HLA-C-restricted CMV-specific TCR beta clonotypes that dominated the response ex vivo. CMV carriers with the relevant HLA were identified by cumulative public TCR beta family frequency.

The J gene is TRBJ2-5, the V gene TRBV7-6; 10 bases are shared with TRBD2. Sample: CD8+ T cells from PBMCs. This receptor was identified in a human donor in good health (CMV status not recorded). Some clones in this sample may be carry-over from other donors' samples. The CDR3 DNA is TGTGCTAGCAGCTTAGAACCTAGCGGGGGCCAAGAGACCCAGTACTTC. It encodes CASSLEPSGGQETQYF.